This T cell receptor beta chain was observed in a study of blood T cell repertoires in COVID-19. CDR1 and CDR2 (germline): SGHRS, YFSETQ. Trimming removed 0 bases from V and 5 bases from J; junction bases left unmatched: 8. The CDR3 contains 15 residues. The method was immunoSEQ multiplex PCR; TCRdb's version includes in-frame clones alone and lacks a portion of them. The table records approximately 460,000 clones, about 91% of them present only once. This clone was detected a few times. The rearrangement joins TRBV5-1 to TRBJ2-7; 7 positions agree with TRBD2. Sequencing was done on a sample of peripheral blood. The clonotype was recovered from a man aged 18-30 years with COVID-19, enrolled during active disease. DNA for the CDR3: TGCGCCAGCAGCTTGGATGAGTGGGGGAGGGACGAGCAGTACTTC. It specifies CASSLDEWGRDEQYF.